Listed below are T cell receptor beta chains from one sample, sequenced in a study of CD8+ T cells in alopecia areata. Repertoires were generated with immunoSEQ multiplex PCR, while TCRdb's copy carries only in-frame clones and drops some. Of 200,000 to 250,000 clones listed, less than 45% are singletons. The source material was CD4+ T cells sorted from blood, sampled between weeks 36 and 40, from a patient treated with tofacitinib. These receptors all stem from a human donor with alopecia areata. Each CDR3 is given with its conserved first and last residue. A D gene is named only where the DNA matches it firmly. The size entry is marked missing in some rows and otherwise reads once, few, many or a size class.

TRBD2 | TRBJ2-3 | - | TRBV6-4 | TGTGCCAGCAGTGAAGGACTAGCGGGAATAAATACGCAGTATTTT | CASSEGLAGINTQYF
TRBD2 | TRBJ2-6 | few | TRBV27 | TGTGCCAGCAGTTTATTCCCACTAGCGGCCAGCTCTGGGGCCAACGTCCTGACTTTC | CASSLFPLAASSGANVLTF
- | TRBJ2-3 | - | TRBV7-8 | TGTGCCAGCAGCTCCAGGGATAACACAGATACGCAGTATTTT | CASSSRDNTDTQYF
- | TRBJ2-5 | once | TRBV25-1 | TGTGCCAGCAGTGGACAAGGACGCGAGTACTTC | CASSGQGREYF
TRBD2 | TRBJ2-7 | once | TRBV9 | TGTGCCAGCAGCTTCGGACTAGCGGGAGTCGGCGAGCAGTACTTC | CASSFGLAGVGEQYF
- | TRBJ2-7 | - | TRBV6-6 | TGTGCCAGCAGTCCCCTGACGGATTCCTACGAGCAGTACTTC | CASSPLTDSYEQYF
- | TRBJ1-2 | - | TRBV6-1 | TGTGCCAGCAGTGTAGGCCCACCCGGGCTCTATGGCTACACCTTC | CASSVGPPGLYGYTF
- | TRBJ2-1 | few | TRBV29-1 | TGCAGCGTTGGGACCCAATACAATGAGCAGTTCTTC | CSVGTQYNEQFF
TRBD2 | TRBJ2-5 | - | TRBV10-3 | TGTGCCACCGGCTGGCGGACTAGCGGGAAAGAGACCCAGTACTTC | CATGWRTSGKETQYF
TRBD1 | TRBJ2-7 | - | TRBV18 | TGTGCCAGCTCACCAGGGACAGGAGGCGAGCAGTACTTC | CASSPGTGGEQYF
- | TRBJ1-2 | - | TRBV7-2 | TGTGCCAGCACCCCCGGGGCTGGGGGCTACACCTTC | CASTPGAGGYTF
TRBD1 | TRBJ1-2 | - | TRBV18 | TGTGCCAGCTCACAAGCTGAAGCGGGACAGGGCTATGGCTACACCTTC | CASSQAEAGQGYGYTF
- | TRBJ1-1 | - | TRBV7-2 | TGTGCCAGCAGCCCGGGGTGGAGCACTGAAGCTTTCTTT | CASSPGWSTEAFF
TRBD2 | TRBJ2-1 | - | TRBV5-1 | TGCGCCAGCAGCCTGATAGCGGGAGGGCGTAATGAGCAGTTCTTC | CASSLIAGGRNEQFF
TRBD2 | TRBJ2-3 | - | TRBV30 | TGTGCCTGGAGTCCAACTAGCGGGAGTAGACAGTATTTT | CAWSPTSGSRQYF
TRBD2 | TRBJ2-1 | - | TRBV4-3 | TGCGCCAGCAGCCAAGGGACTAGCGGGAGGTACAATGAGCAGTTCTTC | CASSQGTSGRYNEQFF
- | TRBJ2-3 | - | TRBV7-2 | TGTGCCAGCAGCTATGGGGGGGCCGTAGATACGCAGTATTTT | CASSYGGAVDTQYF
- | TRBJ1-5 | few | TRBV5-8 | TGTGCCAGCAGCTTGCTGGGAGGTTGGGGCAATCAGCCCCAGCATTTT | CASSLLGGWGNQPQHF
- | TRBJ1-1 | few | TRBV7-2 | TGTGCCAGCAGCCCGTCCATGAACACTGAAGCTTTCTTT | CASSPSMNTEAFF
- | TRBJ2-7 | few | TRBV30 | TGTGCCTGGAGAGGAGCGTTCGAGCAGTACTTC | CAWRGAFEQYF
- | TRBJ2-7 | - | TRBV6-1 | TGTGCCAGCTCATTTAGGGGTCGCAATGCCGAGCAGTACTTC | CASSFRGRNAEQYF
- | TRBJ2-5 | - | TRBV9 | TGTGCCAGCAGCGTAGTAGGGTTTGCGGGGACCCAGTACTTC | CASSVVGFAGTQYF
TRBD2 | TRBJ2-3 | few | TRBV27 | TGTGCCAGCAGTCCCCTAGCGGGAACAGATACGCAGTATTTT | CASSPLAGTDTQYF
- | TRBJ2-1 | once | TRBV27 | TGTGCCAGCAGTTTATCTCTCTACTTTGGTGAGCAGTTCTTC | CASSLSLYFGEQFF
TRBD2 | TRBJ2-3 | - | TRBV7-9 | TGTGCCAGCAGCCCGGGAGGTGGTGGAGCGGTTAGCACAGATACGCAGTATTTT | CASSPGGGGAVSTDTQYF
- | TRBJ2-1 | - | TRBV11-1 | TGTGCCAGCAGCGAGGTCCCCAACAATGAGCAGTTCTTC | CASSEVPNNEQFF
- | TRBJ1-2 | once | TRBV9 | TGTGCCAGCAGCTCGGGACCCACGACCTATGGCTACACCTTC | CASSSGPTTYGYTF
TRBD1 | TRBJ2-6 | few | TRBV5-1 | TGCGCCAGCAGCGACGGGACAGGGGTTGGGGCCAACGTCCTGACTTTC | CASSDGTGVGANVLTF
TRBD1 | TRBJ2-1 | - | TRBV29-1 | TGCAGCGTGGACAGGGGCCGGGAGGATGAGCAGTTCTTC | CSVDRGREDEQFF
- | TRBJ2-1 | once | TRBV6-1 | TGTGCCAGCAGTGAAGGGCATAGCGGTGAGCAGTTCTTC | CASSEGHSGEQFF
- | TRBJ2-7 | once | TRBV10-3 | TGTGCCATCAGTGTAGGACGGAACTCCTACGAGCAGTACTTC | CAISVGRNSYEQYF
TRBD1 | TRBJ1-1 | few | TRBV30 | TGTGCCTGGAGTTTCGACAGGGTAGGGAACACTGAAGCTTTCTTT | CAWSFDRVGNTEAFF
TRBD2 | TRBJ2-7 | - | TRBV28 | TGTGCCAGCAGTCCAGAAAGTCTCGGGGGGTTTGGCGAGCAGTACTTC | CASSPESLGGFGEQYF